This TCR beta chain was identified in a study of shared clonotypes between healthy human individuals. Generated by immunoSEQ multiplex PCR, the TCRdb table keeps only in-frame clones and is missing some. The table has around 2.5 million clones, 90% to 95% seen once. Notes on the study in general: In a handful of donors, approximately 5% of naive CD4 clonotypes appeared in common.

Concerning this clone: Its target is unknown.

Every contributor of samples was a Caucasian grown-up residing in Nashville, Tennessee. A CD45RA-negative memory subset and a CD45RA+ naive subset were separated from the CD4+ cells. This TCR was recovered from a man aged 18 to 29 in good health. Some clones in this sample may be carry-over from other donors' samples. The specimen was naive CD4+ T cells from PBMCs. The subset is: CD45RA+ positively selected.

The CDR3 DNA follows: TGCGCCAGCAGTGAGGCAGGGGTTGTTAGCGAGCAGTACTTC. It is translated as CASSEAGVVSEQYF. The chain carries TRBV10-1 and TRBJ2-7, with D maybe TRBD1 (6 bases). Germline V lookup: CDR1 WNHNN, CDR2 SYGVQD (reference sequence). This CDR3 is 14 amino acids long. Trimming removed 2 bases from V and 6 bases from J, with 14 bases in between.